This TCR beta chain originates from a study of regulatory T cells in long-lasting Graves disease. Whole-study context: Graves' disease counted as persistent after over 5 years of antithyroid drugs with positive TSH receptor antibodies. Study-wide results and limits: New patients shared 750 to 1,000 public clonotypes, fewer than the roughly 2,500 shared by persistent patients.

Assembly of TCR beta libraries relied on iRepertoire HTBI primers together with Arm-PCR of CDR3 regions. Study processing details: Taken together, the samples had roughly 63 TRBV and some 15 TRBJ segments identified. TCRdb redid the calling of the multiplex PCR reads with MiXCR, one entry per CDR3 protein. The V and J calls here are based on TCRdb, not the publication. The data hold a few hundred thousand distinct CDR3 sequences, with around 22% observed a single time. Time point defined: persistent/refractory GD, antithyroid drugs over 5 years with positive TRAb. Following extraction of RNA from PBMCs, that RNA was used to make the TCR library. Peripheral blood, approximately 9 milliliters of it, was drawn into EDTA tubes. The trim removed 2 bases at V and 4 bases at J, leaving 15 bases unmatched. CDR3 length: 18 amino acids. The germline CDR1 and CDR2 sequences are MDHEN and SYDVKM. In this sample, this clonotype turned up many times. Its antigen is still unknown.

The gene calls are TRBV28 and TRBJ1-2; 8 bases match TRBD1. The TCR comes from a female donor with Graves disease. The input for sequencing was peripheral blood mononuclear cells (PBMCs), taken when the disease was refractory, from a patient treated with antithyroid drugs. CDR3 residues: CASSLASGQAHRGYGYTF. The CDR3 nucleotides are TGTGCCAGCAGTTTAGCCTCGGGACAGGCCCACCGCGGCTATGGCTACACCTTC.